This entry describes one TCR beta chain. Its antigen is unidentified. The CDR3 length is 10 residues. The V and J ends lost 4 bases and 1 base respectively, with 0 bases between them. Germline V gene lookup returns CDR1 SQVTM and CDR2 ANQGSEA. This record comes from a study of T cell responses to AZD1222 COVID-19 vaccine. Looking at the study overall: Second-dose timings of about 4 or about 12 weeks were pooled. General study points: White British donors predominated, females outnumbered males, and clonal diversity was possibly underestimated. Along spike, vaccine-associated CD4 TCRs were found throughout, with dominance at 160-218 and 743-854. As reported, nearly half of all spike-specific TCRs target variant regions that are unmutated.

Assay used: immunoSEQ multiplex PCR; TCRdb lists only in-frame clones, some missing. Of more than 140,000 clones detected, around 89% appear once; the ten largest clones hold roughly 2%. The specimen was peripheral blood, collected on day 0 of AZD1222 vaccination. The V call is TRBV29-1, the J call TRBJ2-3; D gene ambiguous. This TCR was recovered from an adult in good health. CDR3 loop: CSVGTDTQYF. The DNA for the CDR3 is TGCAGCGTTGGCACAGATACGCAGTATTTT.